Here is one T cell receptor beta chain with its context. Its antigen target is currently unknown. There are no base qualities to consult, and no much larger clone falls within one base. The sample belongs to a study of vaccination and CD4 T cells after COVID-19 (dated by TCRdb to about 2022). As for the study more broadly: In the convalescent cohort there were six males and four females, among whom were two Hispanic individuals, seven Caucasians, two Asians and one multiracial person. Each participant got two doses of either the Pfizer-BioNTech BNT162b2 vaccine (n=8) or the Moderna mRNA-1273 vaccine (n=2). Post-COVID blood samples from convalescent patients were collected a median of approximately 93 days after diagnosis, with a range of about 35 to 180 days. Post-vaccine blood samples were taken a median of around 70 days after the second vaccine dose, with a range of about 13 to 241 days. The cultures were stimulated with overlapping spike peptide pools from SARS-CoV-2 and from the common cold coronaviruses HCoV-NL63, HCoV-OC43 and HCoV-229E. In control cultures, a CEFX viral epitope pool was used as positive control, an HIV-1 Nef peptide pool was used as negative control, or no peptide was added. In under twelve COVID-19 convalescent patients and a few infection-naive healthy vaccine recipients, researchers compared the spike-specific CD4+ TCR repertoire from before mRNA vaccination with the repertoire from after. The study at large found these results: In convalescent patients, nearly all vaccine-specific clones (304 of 307) were found to be mono-reactive for SARS-CoV-2 spike rather than cross-reactive with common cold coronaviruses. The study included relatively few convalescent patients and did not analyze early timepoints after natural infection. Among the post-vaccine SARS-CoV-2-reactive clones in convalescent patients, a median around 85% showed up only after vaccination, which suggests vaccine-specific priming. An increase in the median number of SARS-CoV-2-reactive clonotypes from 20 to 25 after infection to approximately 41 after vaccination was observed, but the change was not found to be significant.

At the junction V is shortened by 2 bases and J by 4 bases, with 13 bases in between. Measured from the cysteine to the phenylalanine, the CDR3 is 14 residues long. Only the CDR3 portion is preserved as DNA: 42 bases, with reading frame beginning at the first base. The germline V gene (reference sequence) specifies SGHNT as CDR1 and YYREEE as CDR2. The library relied on PCR. DNA from cultured CD4+ T cells underwent TCR sequencing with the Oncomine TCR Beta short-read assay at the Johns Hopkins FTIC core. Genomic DNA was extracted from the cultured CD4+ T cells with the QIAamp micro DNA kit. Oncomine TCR Beta libraries from cultured CD4+ T cells were pooled using unique dual indexes and sequenced on an Illumina iSeq 100. The source study handled its data this way. Non-productive sequences were filtered out, and CDR3s that did not start with C, did not end with F or W, or were shorter than 7 amino acids were discarded. The MANAFEST web application identified antigen-specific clonotypes by comparing peptide-stimulated wells against reference wells and other culture wells. Positive clones required FDR below 0.05, an odds ratio above 5, and productive frequency above 0.1% in at least two of three replicate wells. Clonotypes that were significantly expanded in both SARS-CoV-2 spike wells and at least one common cold coronavirus spike condition were defined as cross-reactive. Levenshtein distances (stringdist) and unrooted phylogenetic trees (ape) in R version 3.6.1 were used to assess CDR3 homology. TCRdb took the public reads, trimmed them with fastp at Q25, ran MiXCR for clone calling and kept in-frame beta chains. For every CDR3 protein sequence, its rows merge into one entry that carries the most common genes and DNA. These V and J calls rely on TCRdb rather than the paper's analysis. This sample is represented by 25,000 to 30,000 distinct CDR3 sequences; about 50% of them were singletons. Clones ranked in the top ten supply approximately 30% of the sample.

The treatment or condition label here, explained by the study, means: roughly ten-day PBMC culture with coronavirus spike peptide pools or control peptides (ViraFEST assay). The study used the ViraFEST assay, which expanded antigen-specific T cells with peptide pools and then identified expanded clonotypes by TCR sequencing. The absence of prior SARS-CoV-2 infection in healthy vaccine recipients was confirmed by negative nucleocapsid antibody tests before and after vaccination. Each well held some 2 million PBMCs cultured in IMDM containing roughly 5% human AB serum and around 10 IU/ml IL-2, with around 9.7 ug/ml peptide pools added. On days 3 and 7, half of the culture medium was replaced with fresh IL-2-containing medium. After around 10 days of culture, CD4+ T cells were isolated by negative selection using the EasySep CD4+ T cell isolation kit. PBMCs were separated from whole blood using Ficoll-Paque Plus gradient centrifugation and then either used fresh or cryopreserved at -140C. Each culture condition was generally run in triplicate wells.

The sample consisted of CD4+ T cells from blood, cultured in vitro, taken before SARS-CoV-2 vaccination. The TCR originated in a human donor who received a COVID-19 vaccine. This chain joins TRBV5-4 to TRBJ2-7; possibly the D gene is TRBD2, per 5 matching bases. The CDR3 loop reads CASSFGGTRYEQYF. The DNA reads TGTGCCAGCAGCTTCGGAGGCACCCGATACGAGCAGTACTTC.